The source of this T cell receptor beta chain is a study of blood T cell repertoires in COVID-19. Study information: Donors in the United States, Italy and Spain gave samples during acute or convalescent COVID-19. Sample material is recorded as cDNA or gDNA derived from T cells, B-cell-depleted T cells, or PBMCs.

This clone came up a few times. Authors' methods: Cell counts per sample came from amplifying reference gene primers. Assay: immunoSEQ multiplex PCR; the TCRdb copy retains only in-frame clones and omits some. D and trimming were read from the DNA, whereas the V and J calls and clone size are those reported in that table. The sample has under 300,000 clones, about four fifths seen once. The CDR3 runs to 15 residues. Trimming cost V 4 bases and J 1 base, with 12 bases left between them. Germline assignment: CDR1 SGDLS and CDR2 YYNGEE. The clonotype comes from a woman aged 45-65 years who had recovered from COVID-19. V gene TRBV9 combines with J gene TRBJ1-3; D might be TRBD1 (6 bases). Material: peripheral blood. The CDR3 sequence is CASSLSGVSGNTIYF. Written as DNA, the CDR3 is TGTGCCAGCAGCTTATCAGGGGTTTCTGGAAACACCATATATTTT.